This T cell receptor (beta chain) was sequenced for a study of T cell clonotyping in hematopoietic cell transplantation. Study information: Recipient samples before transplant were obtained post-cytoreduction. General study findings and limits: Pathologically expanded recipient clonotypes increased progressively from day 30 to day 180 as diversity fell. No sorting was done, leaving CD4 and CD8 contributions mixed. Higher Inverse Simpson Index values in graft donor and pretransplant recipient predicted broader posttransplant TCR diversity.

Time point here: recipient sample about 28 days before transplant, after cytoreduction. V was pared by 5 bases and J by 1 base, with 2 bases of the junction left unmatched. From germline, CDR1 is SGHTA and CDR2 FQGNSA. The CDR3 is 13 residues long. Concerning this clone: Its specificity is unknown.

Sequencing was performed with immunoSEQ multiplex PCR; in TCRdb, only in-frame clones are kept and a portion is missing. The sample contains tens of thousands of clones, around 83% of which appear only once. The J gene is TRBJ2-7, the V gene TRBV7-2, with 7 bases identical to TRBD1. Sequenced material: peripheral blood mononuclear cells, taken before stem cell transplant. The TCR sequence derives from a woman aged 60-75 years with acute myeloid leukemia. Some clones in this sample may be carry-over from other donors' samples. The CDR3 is CASSRDSSYEQYF. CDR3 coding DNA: TGTGCCAGCAGCCGGGACAGTTCCTACGAGCAGTACTTC.